Below, 22 T cell receptor beta chains from the same sample are listed, as sequenced in a study of T cell changes during pregnancy in multiple sclerosis. Sequenced by immunoSEQ multiplex PCR; TCRdb stores in-frame clones only, minus some. The sample lists approximately 40,000 clones, over 80% occurring once. Sample: CD4+ T cells from peripheral blood mononuclear cells, taken in the third trimester of pregnancy. The receptors were gathered from a female donor in good health, enrolled as a control in a pregnancy study.

CDR3 protein: CASSTRGDSYEQYF. The CDR3 nucleotides read TGTGCCAGCAGTACTCGGGGGGACTCTTACGAGCAGTACTTC. The chain combines TRBV6-1 with TRBJ2-7; 7 bases align to TRBD2. Germline-derived CDR1 and CDR2 are MNHNS and SASEGT. The CDR3 consists of 14 residues. J gave up 4 bases and V 5 bases, and 8 bases lay outside the gene matches.

The chain recombines TRBV15 with TRBJ2-3; TRBD2 aligns across 9 bases. Germline lookup yields CDR1 LNHNV and CDR2 YYDKDF (reference sequence). The CDR3 length is 19 residues. J gave up 2 bases and V 0 bases, and 12 bases lay outside the gene matches. CDR3 region: CATSRDRRGLAGSTDTQYF. CDR3 sequence (DNA): TGTGCCACCAGCAGAGATCGAAGGGGCCTAGCGGGATCCACAGATACGCAGTATTTT.

V gene TRBV28 combines with J gene TRBJ1-2; possibly TRBD1 for D (6 bases). Germline CDR1 reads MDHEN; CDR2 reads SYDVKM. Trimming pared 1 base from V and 3 bases from J, leaving 12 bases between. The CDR3 is 15 amino acids. CDR3 bases: TGTGCCAGCAGTTTATTATCGGGGGGCGACTATGGCTACACCTTC. Translated: CASSLLSGGDYGYTF.

This chain connects TRBV19 to TRBJ2-5; TRBD2 matches 10 bases. CDR1 and CDR2 (germline): LNHDA, SQIVND (reference sequence). This CDR3 has 14 residues. V shed 8 bases and J 5 bases; nucleotides not matched to a gene: 8. CDR3 protein: CASRLAGAAETQYF. DNA of the CDR3: TGTGCCAGTCGCCTAGCGGGGGCAGCGGAGACCCAGTACTTC.

V gene TRBV5-4 combines with J gene TRBJ2-3; 8 nucleotides line up with TRBD2. The CDR3 totals 13 residues. Germline assignment: CDR1 SGHNT and CDR2 YYREEE (reference sequence). With V trimmed by 2 bases and J by 4 bases, 0 bases remained unmatched. The CDR3 sequence is CASSFGGADTQYF. DNA for the CDR3: TGTGCCAGCAGCTTCGGGGGGGCAGATACGCAGTATTTT.

The chain is built from TRBV2 and TRBJ1-4; 8 bases are shared with TRBD1. The CDR3 runs 13 residues. CDR1 SNHLY and CDR2 FYNNEI come from the germline V gene. Losses at the gene ends were 4 bases for V and 8 bases for J; bases not matched to a gene: 3. CDR3 sequence: CASSGTGKEKLFF. CDR3 coding DNA: TGTGCCAGCAGTGGGACAGGGAAGGAAAAACTGTTTTTT.

This chain connects TRBV18 to TRBJ2-7; maybe TRBD1 (6 bases). Trimming shortened V by 3 bases and J by 6 bases, and 9 bases separated the two germline ends. This CDR3 has 12 residues. Germline CDR1 and CDR2: KGHSH and LQKENI. The CDR3 DNA is TGTGCCAGCTCACCGGACAGCCCCGAGCAGTACTTC. It codes for CASSPDSPEQYF.

This clone was detected once. The CDR3 region is CASSLQGGGLSYNEQFF. The CDR3 DNA follows: TGCGCCAGCAGCCTGCAAGGCGGGGGGTTATCCTACAATGAGCAGTTCTTC. This rearrangement joins TRBV5-1 to TRBJ2-1; 8 bases map to TRBD2. V shed 4 bases, J shed 1 base, and the junction held 10 bases outside the gene matches. The V gene's germline CDR1 is SGHRS and CDR2 YFSETQ. The CDR3 runs to 17 residues.

The chain recombines TRBV5-4 with TRBJ1-2; 12 nucleotides line up with TRBD1. The ends lost 4 bases at V and 7 bases at J; junction bases unmatched: 14. The CDR3 runs 17 residues. Per the germline V gene, CDR1 is SGHNT and CDR2 is YYREEE (reference sequence). The CDR3 nucleotides are TGTGCCAGCAGCGTCAGGGGACAGGGGGCTAGGAGGGGTGGCTACACCTTC. Protein sequence: CASSVRGQGARRGGYTF.

The rearrangement joins TRBV10-1 to TRBJ2-1, with D unresolved. This CDR3 region has 12 residues. Germline V gene sequence: CDR1 WNHNN, CDR2 SYGVQD (reference sequence). The V and J ends lost 4 bases and 12 bases respectively, with 13 bases between them. In DNA form, the CDR3 reads TGCGCCAGCAGTGTTGGTAGTCGTGGGCAGTTCTTC. Translated, it gives CASSVGSRGQFF.

This clone appeared once. The chain is built from TRBV27 and TRBJ2-2, with D perhaps matching TRBD1 (6 bases). Germline V gene sequence: CDR1 MNHEY, CDR2 SMNVEV (reference sequence). Trimming took off 6 bases at V and 7 bases at J, with 15 bases between the two ends. This CDR3 is 14 amino acids long. The CDR3 loop reads CASSSTGLGGELFF. CDR3 DNA sequence: TGTGCCAGCAGCTCTACAGGGTTGGGCGGGGAGCTGTTTTTT.

V is TRBV4-1 and J is TRBJ1-3; D remains unclear. The germline gives CDR1 MGHRA, CDR2 YSYEKL. V was clipped by 4 bases and J by 4 bases, with 11 bases between them. The CDR3 is made up of 14 amino acids. Here the CDR3 reads CASSLGLTGNTIYF. The CDR3 bases are TGCGCCAGCAGCCTCGGGTTAACGGGAAACACCATATATTTT.

J is TRBJ2-7 and V is TRBV14, with 13 bases lining up with TRBD2. This CDR3 has 13 amino acids. Germline V gene sequence: CDR1 SGHDN, CDR2 FVKESK. V was pared by 9 bases and J by 4 bases, with 3 bases of the junction left unmatched. In DNA, the CDR3 is TGTGCCAGTCGACTAGCGGGAGGTTACGAGCAGTACTTC. Its translation is CASRLAGGYEQYF.

The rearrangement links TRBV11-3 to TRBJ2-3; no clear D gene. In germline, CDR1 is SGHNT, CDR2 YENEEA. The CDR3 sequence is 12 residues long. Trimming left V 5 bases short and J 6 bases short, with 9 bases between. The CDR3 DNA reads TGTGCCAGCAGCCGAGCTTGGGATACGCAGTATTTT. Encoded protein: CASSRAWDTQYF.

The chain has TRBV4-2 and TRBJ2-5; TRBD2 agrees at 10 bases. Trimming cost V 1 base and J 2 bases; bases outside gene matches: 1. Germline lookup yields CDR1 LGHNA and CDR2 YNFKEQ. The CDR3 spans 15 residues. The CDR3 nucleotides are TGTGCCAGCAGCCAAGGGACTAGCGGACAAGAGACCCAGTACTTC. Translated, it gives CASSQGTSGQETQYF.

The genes are TRBV6-5 and TRBJ1-1; D is perhaps TRBD1 (6 bases). V lost 2 bases, J lost 6 bases, and 16 bases lay in between. CDR3 size: 15 residues. The germline V gene encodes CDR1 MNHEY and CDR2 SVGAGI. The CDR3 loop is CASSYLGRGSAEAFF. The DNA for the CDR3 is TGTGCCAGCAGTTACCTGGGCAGGGGATCTGCTGAAGCTTTCTTT.

The gene calls are TRBV5-1 and TRBJ2-1; D gene unclear. Germline V gene sequence: CDR1 SGHRS, CDR2 YFSETQ. The CDR3 loop spans 15 amino acids. With 3 bases removed from V and 0 bases from J, the gap between germline ends came to 10 bases. CDR3 DNA: TGCGCCAGCAGCTCTATACCGAGCTCCTACAATGAGCAGTTCTTC. This gives the protein CASSSIPSSYNEQFF.

The gene calls are TRBV5-1 and TRBJ2-2, with TRBD2 identical over 9 bases. Trimming took 0 bases from V and 2 from J; bases not matched to a gene: 5. Germline V gene data show CDR1 as SGHRS and CDR2 as YFSETQ. There are 17 residues in the CDR3. CDR3 sequence (DNA): TGCGCCAGCAGCTTGGCTAGCGGGGCCCCAAACACCGGGGAGCTGTTTTTT. This translates into CASSLASGAPNTGELFF.

This chain uses TRBV6-1 with TRBJ1-5, with 12 bases that match TRBD1. V gave up 4 bases and J gave up 4 bases; unmatched junction bases: 5. Germline V gives CDR1 MNHNS, CDR2 SASEGT. The CDR3 is 16 amino acids. The CDR3 spells CASSAGQGASNQPQHF. CDR3 DNA: TGTGCCAGCAGTGCGGGACAGGGGGCATCGAATCAGCCCCAGCATTTT.

The rearrangement joins TRBV28 to TRBJ1-3; tentatively, D is TRBD1 (6 bases). The CDR3 spans 14 residues. Germline V lookup: CDR1 MDHEN, CDR2 SYDVKM. The ends were cut back, 10 bases at V and 0 bases at J, with 13 bases in the middle. CDR3: CATGQPNSGNTIYF. The CDR3 DNA is TGTGCCACCGGACAGCCTAACTCTGGAAACACCATATATTTT.

The chain links TRBV5-4 to TRBJ2-3; TRBD2 aligns across 10 bases. The germline V gene encodes CDR1 SGHNT and CDR2 YYREEE (reference sequence). J lost 3 bases, V lost 4 bases, and 8 bases had no gene match. This CDR3 has 16 residues. The chain's CDR3 is CASSAQAGGITDTQYF. The CDR3 DNA follows: TGTGCCAGCAGCGCACAAGCGGGAGGGATAACAGATACGCAGTATTTT. Complete variable domain (other parts from reference TRBV5-4 and TRBJ2-3): ETGVTQSPTHLIKTRGQQVTLRCSSQSGHNTVSWYQQALGQGPQFIFQYYREEENGRGNFPPRFSGLQFPNYSSELNVNALELDDSALYLCASSAQAGGITDTQYFGPGTRLTVL.

The rearrangement uses TRBV9 and TRBJ2-1; the match to TRBD2 covers 11 bases. With V trimmed by 4 bases and J by 3 bases, 18 bases remained unmatched. From germline, CDR1 is SGDLS and CDR2 YYNGEE. The CDR3 extends over 20 amino acids. CDR3 sequence reads: CASSRLWPLTSGKGYNEQFF. As DNA, the CDR3 is TGTGCCAGCAGCCGACTCTGGCCCCTGACTAGCGGGAAGGGCTACAATGAGCAGTTCTTC.